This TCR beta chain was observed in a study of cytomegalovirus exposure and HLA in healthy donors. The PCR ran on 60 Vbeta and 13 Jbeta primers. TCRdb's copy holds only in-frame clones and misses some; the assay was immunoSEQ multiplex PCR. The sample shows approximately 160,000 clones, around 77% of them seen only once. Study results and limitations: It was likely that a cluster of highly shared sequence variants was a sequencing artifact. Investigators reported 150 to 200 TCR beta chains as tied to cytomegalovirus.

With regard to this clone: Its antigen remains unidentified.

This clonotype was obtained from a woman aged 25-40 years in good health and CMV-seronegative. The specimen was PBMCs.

The CDR3 DNA is TGTGCCAGCAGGGACTTAGCGGGGGGGCATAATGAGCAGTTCTTC. It encodes CASRDLAGGHNEQFF. The genes are TRBV6-1 and TRBJ2-1; 11 bases map to TRBD2. Per germline, CDR1 MNHNS and CDR2 SASEGT. This CDR3 has 15 amino acids. The V segment lost 6 bases and the J segment 7 bases; nucleotides outside the gene matches: 8.